This T cell receptor beta chain is drawn from a study of T-cell reconstitution after alpha-beta-depleted transplantation in children. Construction of the TCRbeta library involved unique molecular identifiers. Each CDR3 protein gets one entry after TCRdb re-called the PCR reads with MiXCR. This table has roughly 500,000 distinct CDR3 sequences, approximately 29% appearing once. CDR3 size: 15 residues. Trimming removed 3 bases from V and 4 bases from J; junction bases left unmatched: 5. CDR1 ENHRY and CDR2 SYGVKD come from the germline V gene. J is TRBJ2-1 and V is TRBV10-3; 8 bases are shared with TRBD1. This receptor was identified in a human donor who donated a stem cell graft to a child with aplastic anemia. The sample here was PBMCs from the stem cell graft donor, taken from the stem cell graft. This CDR3 reads CAISETGQAYNEQFF. CDR3 bases: TGTGCCATCAGTGAAACGGGACAGGCATACAATGAGCAGTTCTTC.